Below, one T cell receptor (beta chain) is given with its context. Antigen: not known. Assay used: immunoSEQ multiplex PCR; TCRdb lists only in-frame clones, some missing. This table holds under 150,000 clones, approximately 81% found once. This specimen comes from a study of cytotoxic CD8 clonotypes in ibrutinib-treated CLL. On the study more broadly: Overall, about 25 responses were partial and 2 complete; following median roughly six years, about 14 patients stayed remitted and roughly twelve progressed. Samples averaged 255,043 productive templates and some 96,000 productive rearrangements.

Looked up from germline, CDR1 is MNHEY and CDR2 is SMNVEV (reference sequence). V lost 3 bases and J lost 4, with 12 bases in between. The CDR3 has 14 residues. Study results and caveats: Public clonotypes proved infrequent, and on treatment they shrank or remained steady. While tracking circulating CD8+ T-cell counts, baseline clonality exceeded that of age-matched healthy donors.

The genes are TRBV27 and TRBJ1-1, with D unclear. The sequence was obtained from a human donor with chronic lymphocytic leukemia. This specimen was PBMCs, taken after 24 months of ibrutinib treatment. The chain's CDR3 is CASSFTGIGTEAFF. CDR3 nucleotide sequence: TGTGCCAGCAGTTTCACCGGGATAGGCACTGAAGCTTTCTTT.